Listed below are T cell receptor beta chains from one sample, sequenced in a study of T cells in Graves' hyperthyroidism and ophthalmopathy. TCRdb reprocessed the multiplex PCR reads via MiXCR and lists one record per CDR3 protein. The data show about 640,000 distinct CDR3 sequences, roughly 20% seen once. What was sequenced was blood. The source is a man aged 25-40 years with Graves' ophthalmopathy. CDR3s include the opening cysteine and the closing phenylalanine or tryptophan. Fields, in order: V gene, CDR3 length, clone size, J gene, D gene, CDR3 DNA, CDR3 protein. A D gene is named only where the DNA matches it firmly. Clone size is not always given. Where it is, it says once, few, many or a class for expanded clones.

TRBV7-8	16	many	TRBJ1-4	.	TGTGCCAGCAGCTTGGGTGCCGGGACTGCTAATGAAAAACTGTTTTTT	CASSLGAGTANEKLFF
TRBV3-1	15	many	TRBJ2-7	.	TGTGCCAGCAGCCAAGATTCCGACAGACCCTACGAGCAGTACTTC	CASSQDSDRPYEQYF
TRBV2	12	.	TRBJ1-1	.	TGTGCCACTGAGGGGGGAAACACTAAAGCTTTCTTT	CATEGGNTKAFF
TRBV30	13	few	TRBJ2-7	TRBD1	TGTGCCTGGAGCCCCGGGACAGGGTACGAGCAGTACTTC	CAWSPGTGYEQYF
TRBV11-2	17	many	TRBJ2-1	.	TGTGCCAGCAGCTGGGGGATGGGGGGAGGAAAATACAATGAGCAGTTCTTC	CASSWGMGGGKYNEQFF
TRBV11-2	16	few	TRBJ2-7	.	TGTGCCAGCAGCTTATCCCAAAACCCCCCACCCTACGAGCAGTACTTC	CASSLSQNPPPYEQYF
TRBV28	17	many	TRBJ2-4	TRBD2	TGTGCCAGCAGCCCCGGGACTAGCGGGAGGGCCAGTAACATTCAGTACTTC	CASSPGTSGRASNIQYF
TRBV11-2	15	few	TRBJ1-1	.	TGTGCCAGCAGCTTAGTGGCCTCGGAGGGGACTGAAGCTTTCTTT	CASSLVASEGTEAFF
TRBV30	14	.	TRBJ1-1	TRBD1	TGTGCCTGGGGCCGCGGGACAGGGATCGCTGAAGCTTTCTTT	CAWGRGTGIAEAFF
TRBV3-1	11	many	TRBJ1-1	.	TGTGCCAGCAGCCAAGAAGGGCTGGCTTTCTTT	CASSQEGLAFF
TRBV6-1	15	.	TRBJ2-1	TRBD2	TGTGCCAGCAGTGAAACTAGCGGGAGCGGCAATGAGCAGTTCTTC	CASSETSGSGNEQFF
TRBV2	13	.	TRBJ1-1	.	TGTGCCAGCAGGTTAGGAGAGAACACTGAAGCTTTCTTT	CASRLGENTEAFF
TRBV7-6	17	.	TRBJ2-1	TRBD2	TGTGCCAGCAGCTTAGCGGGAGGGATTGACTCCTACAATGAGCAGTTCTTC	CASSLAGGIDSYNEQFF
TRBV6-2/TRBV6-3	13	few	TRBJ2-3	TRBD1	TGTGCCAGCAGTGAACAGGGGTTGCATACGCAGTATTTT	CASSEQGLHTQYF
TRBV3-1	16	few	TRBJ2-1	TRBD2	TGTGCCAGCAGCCCGCCTACCCTAGCGGGAGGGAATGAGCAGTTCTTC	CASSPPTLAGGNEQFF
TRBV28	17	many	TRBJ2-5	TRBD2	TGTGCCAGCAGTTTAACCCAGGGAGCGGGAGGAGGCGAGACCCAGTACTTC	CASSLTQGAGGGETQYF
TRBV6-1	12	few	TRBJ1-5	.	TGTGCCAGCAGGAAGGGGGTCCAGCCCCAGCATTTT	CASRKGVQPQHF
TRBV20-1	16	few	TRBJ1-1	TRBD1	TGCAGTGCTGAACCGGGACAGGGGGCCAAAAACACTGAAGCTTTCTTT	CSAEPGQGAKNTEAFF
TRBV20-1	18	.	TRBJ1-6	.	TGCAGTGCTAGTTTGGGGCCCGGTTTGAGCTCCTATAATTCACCCCTCCACTTT	CSASLGPGLSSYNSPLHF
TRBV6-1	14	.	TRBJ2-2	.	TGTGCCACCCCGCAGGGGGGGTCCACCGGGGAGCTGTTTTTT	CATPQGGSTGELFF
TRBV6-2/TRBV6-3	13	many	TRBJ1-5	TRBD1	TGTGCCAGCAGAGGACAGGGAAGTCAGCCCCAGCATTTT	CASRGQGSQPQHF
TRBV9	15	.	TRBJ1-2	.	TGTGCCAGCAGCACCCGAGGGGATAGGGACTATGGCTACACCTTC	CASSTRGDRDYGYTF
TRBV20-1	16	many	TRBJ2-3	.	TGCAGTGCTAGAGATTCCGGGGGCGGGAGCGCAGATACGCAGTATTTT	CSARDSGGGSADTQYF
TRBV19	15	.	TRBJ1-1	TRBD1	TGTGCCGGTACCAAAATGACAGGGATGAACACTGAAGCTTTCTTT	CAGTKMTGMNTEAFF
TRBV27	14	many	TRBJ2-7	.	TGTGCCAGCACCCAGACGGGGGTCTCCTACGAGCAGTACTTC	CASTQTGVSYEQYF
TRBV12-3/TRBV12-4	14	.	TRBJ2-5	.	TGTGCCAGCAGTTTAGGGCAGCCTCAAGGGACCCAGTACTTC	CASSLGQPQGTQYF
TRBV2	13	few	TRBJ1-1	.	TGTGCCAGCAGTGACAGGGCCCACACTGAAGCTTTCTTT	CASSDRAHTEAFF
TRBV28	16	few	TRBJ1-3	TRBD1	TGTGCCAGCAGTCCTCTACAGGGGGCTGGGGGAAACACCATATATTTT	CASSPLQGAGGNTIYF
TRBV5-5	16	few	TRBJ2-5	TRBD2	TGTGCCAGCAGCCACGGACTAGCGGGCCTCCAAGAGACCCAGTACTTC	CASSHGLAGLQETQYF
TRBV9	15	.	TRBJ2-1	TRBD2	TGTGCCAGCAGCCCATCGGGACTAGCGGGGCCTGAGCAGTTCTTC	CASSPSGLAGPEQFF
TRBV5-1	14	many	TRBJ2-7	.	TGCGCCAGCAGCTTAGGGGGACCGGCCTACGAGCAGTACTTC	CASSLGGPAYEQYF
TRBV20-1	15	.	TRBJ1-1	.	TGCAGTACACGTCCACAGGGCCCGGGGAACACTGAAGCTTTCTTT	CSTRPQGPGNTEAFF
TRBV7-9	15	.	TRBJ2-7	TRBD2	TGTGCCAGCAGCTTAGCGAAGGTAGCGGGTGCCGAGCAGTACTTC	CASSLAKVAGAEQYF
TRBV6-1	15	many	TRBJ1-2	.	TGTGCCAGCAGGGCTCACAGGGAGGGAGGTTATGGCTACACCTTC	CASRAHREGGYGYTF
TRBV11-2	11	many	TRBJ2-5	.	TGTGCCAGCAGCTTAGGTCAGACCCAGTACTTC	CASSLGQTQYF
TRBV28	14	many	TRBJ1-5	.	TGTGCCAGCAGTCCTGCCGCTGCCATGCAGCCCCAGCATTTT	CASSPAAAMQPQHF
TRBV6-1	14	many	TRBJ2-7	TRBD1	TGTGCCAGCAGTCCGTCCGGGACAGGGATCGAGCAGTACTTC	CASSPSGTGIEQYF
TRBV12-3/TRBV12-4	14	many	TRBJ2-1	TRBD2	TGTGCCAGCAGGCCTAGCGGGAGGGCTGGTGAGCAGTTCTTC	CASRPSGRAGEQFF
TRBV11-2	12	many	TRBJ2-1	.	TGTGCCAGCTCCGGGGGTGGAGGCGAGCAGTTCTTC	CASSGGGGEQFF
TRBV7-8	13	many	TRBJ2-7	.	TGTGCCAGCAGCTTGGGCGTGACCTACGAGCAGTACTTC	CASSLGVTYEQYF
TRBV20-1	14	.	TRBJ1-1	.	TGCAGTGCTCACCGGCCGGGGAGGAGCACTGAAGCTTTCTTT	CSAHRPGRSTEAFF
TRBV2	15	many	TRBJ2-3	TRBD2	TGTGCCAGCACAGGACTAGCGGCTCGCACAGATACGCAGTATTTT	CASTGLAARTDTQYF
TRBV19	16	.	TRBJ1-2	.	TGTGCCAGTAGTCCCCTGGACAGTGCCAGTCCTCATGGCTACACCTTC	CASSPLDSASPHGYTF
TRBV5-1	17	few	TRBJ2-1	TRBD2	TGCGCCAGCAGCTTGGAGACTAGCGGGAGTGCACGCAATGAGCAGTTCTTC	CASSLETSGSARNEQFF
TRBV29-1	14	.	TRBJ2-1	TRBD1	TGCAGCGCCAGGGACAGCAGCTCCTACAATGAGCAGTTCTTC	CSARDSSSYNEQFF
TRBV20-1	14	few	TRBJ2-3	TRBD2	TGCAGTGCTTCCAGCGGGAGAGGCACAGATACGCAGTATTTT	CSASSGRGTDTQYF
TRBV28	14	few	TRBJ1-2	TRBD1	TGTGCCAGCAGTCGCGGACAGGGAGACTATGGCTACACCTTC	CASSRGQGDYGYTF
TRBV6-2/TRBV6-3	12	.	TRBJ2-5	.	TGTGCCAGCAGTCCAGCATTTGAGACCCAGTACTTC	CASSPAFETQYF
TRBV27	13	.	TRBJ2-5	.	TGTGCCAGCAGTTTAGGGGGTGGAGGGACCCAGTACTTC	CASSLGGGGTQYF
TRBV27	14	.	TRBJ1-1	.	TGTGCCAGCAGTTTATTCAGAATGAACACTGAAGCTTTCTTT	CASSLFRMNTEAFF
TRBV11-2	14	few	TRBJ2-7	.	TGTGCCAGCAGCCCCCTAGGTATGGGCTGGGAGCAGTACTTC	CASSPLGMGWEQYF
TRBV20-1	12	.	TRBJ2-1	.	TGCAGTGACTCCTCTACTCTCAATGAGCAGTTCTTC	CSDSSTLNEQFF
TRBV19	13	.	TRBJ2-7	.	TGTGCCAGTAGACCGGGGCATGCCTACGAGCAGTACTTC	CASRPGHAYEQYF
TRBV12-3/TRBV12-4	18	.	TRBJ2-3	.	TGTGCCAGCTTTCCGGACGGAAAGAGGAATCGGAGTAGGGATACGCAGTATTTT	CASFPDGKRNRSRDTQYF
TRBV30	11	many	TRBJ2-7	.	TGTGCCTGGAGTGAAGCCTACGAGCAGTACTTC	CAWSEAYEQYF
TRBV6-9	14	.	TRBJ1-1	.	TGTGCCAGCAGGACTTGGACAGCAAACACTGAAGCTTTCTTT	CASRTWTANTEAFF
TRBV4-1	15	.	TRBJ2-5	.	TGCGCCAGCAGCCAAGATATCCGACAGCAAGAGACCCAGTACTTC	CASSQDIRQQETQYF